This T cell receptor (beta chain) is drawn from a study of blood T cell repertoires in COVID-19. The repertoire was sequenced with immunoSEQ multiplex PCR; TCRdb's copy has only in-frame clones and lacks some. Of about 140,000 clones listed, around 82% are singletons. Germline V gives CDR1 MNHNS, CDR2 SASEGT. The CDR3 covers 13 residues. Trimming removed 3 bases from V and 5 bases from J, with 8 bases in between. The gene calls are TRBV6-1 and TRBJ1-5; tentative D call: TRBD1 (5 bases). This TCR came from a woman aged 45 to 65 who had recovered from COVID-19. Sequenced material: PBMCs or T cells enriched from blood (not recorded which). CDR3 bases: TGTGCCAGCAGTGACAGGGTCGATCAGCCCCAGCATTTT. Residues: CASSDRVDQPQHF.